The rows below give T cell receptor beta chains drawn from one sample of a study of Ad26.COV2.S vaccination and SARS-CoV-2 variants. Produced via immunoSEQ multiplex PCR; TCRdb's table is partial and in-frame only. Of about 350,000 clones listed, roughly 90% are singletons. Sequencing used peripheral blood, obtained in a trial of Ad26.COV2.S vaccine versus placebo. These receptors all come from a person aged 18 to 65 who received the Ad26.COV2.S COVID-19 vaccine or a placebo. Each CDR3 is given with its conserved first and last residue. A D gene is named only where the DNA matches it firmly. Where a row states a size, it is once, few, many or the class of an expanded clone; other rows omit it.

D: -
J: TRBJ1-2
size: -
V: TRBV24-1
CDR3: CATSEKGLGNGYTF
DNA: TGTGCCACCAGTGAGAAAGGGTTGGGGAATGGCTACACCTTC

D: -
J: TRBJ1-1
size: once
V: TRBV3-1/TRBV3-2
CDR3: CASSQVWTANTEAFF
DNA: TGTGCCAGCAGCCAAGTGTGGACGGCGAACACTGAAGCTTTCTTT

D: -
J: TRBJ2-7
size: -
V: TRBV7-9
CDR3: CASSPAGSYEQYF
DNA: TGTGCCAGCAGCCCCGCGGGATCCTACGAGCAGTACTTC

D: -
J: TRBJ2-7
size: -
V: TRBV7-2
CDR3: CASSLEGPGTYEQYF
DNA: TGTGCCAGCAGCTTAGAGGGGCCCGGCACCTACGAGCAGTACTTC

D: -
J: TRBJ2-7
size: -
V: TRBV6-6
CDR3: CASVSSYEQYF
DNA: TGTGCCAGCGTTAGCTCCTACGAGCAGTACTTC

D: -
J: TRBJ1-3
size: -
V: TRBV3-1/TRBV3-2
CDR3: CASSEGSRGNTIYF
DNA: TGTGCCAGCAGCGAAGGGAGCCGTGGAAACACCATATATTTT

D: -
J: TRBJ1-4
size: -
V: TRBV4-1
CDR3: CASSQERANTGILFF
DNA: TGCGCCAGCAGCCAAGAAAGGGCCAACACCGGAATTTTGTTTTTT

D: TRBD1
J: TRBJ2-1
size: -
V: TRBV2
CDR3: CARGTGGLNEQFF
DNA: TGTGCCAGAGGGACAGGGGGCTTAAATGAGCAGTTCTTC

D: -
J: TRBJ2-7
size: -
V: TRBV28
CDR3: CASSLSQVRHFSYEQYF
DNA: TGTGCCAGCAGTTTGAGCCAAGTAAGGCATTTCTCCTACGAGCAGTACTTC

D: -
J: TRBJ1-5
size: -
V: TRBV6-5
CDR3: CASSYSQGGQPQHF
DNA: TGTGCCAGCAGTTACAGTCAGGGAGGGCAGCCCCAGCATTTT

D: TRBD2
J: TRBJ2-1
size: -
V: TRBV9
CDR3: CASSVVATSGPLNEQFF
DNA: TGTGCCAGCAGCGTAGTGGCGACTAGCGGGCCCCTCAATGAGCAGTTCTTC

D: -
J: TRBJ1-5
size: few
V: TRBV3-1/TRBV3-2
CDR3: CASSQGRNSNQPQHF
DNA: TGTGCCAGCAGCCAAGGGCGGAATAGCAATCAGCCCCAGCATTTT

D: TRBD2
J: TRBJ2-7
size: once
V: TRBV19
CDR3: CASSAAAGDHEQYF
DNA: TGTGCCAGTAGTGCGGCAGCGGGAGATCACGAGCAGTACTTC

D: -
J: TRBJ1-2
size: once
V: TRBV28
CDR3: CASSLYNYYGYTF
DNA: TGTGCCAGCAGTTTATACAACTACTATGGCTACACCTTC

D: -
J: TRBJ2-3
size: -
V: TRBV4-3
CDR3: CASSQIKGDTQYF
DNA: TGCGCCAGCAGCCAAATTAAGGGGGATACGCAGTATTTT

D: TRBD1
J: TRBJ2-3
size: -
V: TRBV10-1
CDR3: CASSEGAQTGDTQYF
DNA: TGCGCCAGCAGTGAGGGGGCTCAGACAGGGGATACGCAGTATTTT

D: -
J: TRBJ1-1
size: -
V: TRBV29-1
CDR3: CSVEWFGQNTEAFF
DNA: TGCAGCGTTGAGTGGTTCGGGCAGAACACTGAAGCTTTCTTT

D: -
J: TRBJ2-7
size: -
V: TRBV19
CDR3: CASSSDSGYEQYF
DNA: TGTGCCAGTAGTTCCGATAGCGGATACGAGCAGTACTTC

D: TRBD2
J: TRBJ2-7
size: -
V: TRBV7-8
CDR3: CASSLARGGRFEQYF
DNA: TGTGCCAGCAGCTTAGCGCGGGGCGGGAGGTTCGAGCAGTACTTC

D: -
J: TRBJ2-7
size: -
V: TRBV6-2/TRBV6-3
CDR3: CASSGRDLSYEQYF
DNA: TGTGCCAGCAGTGGCCGGGACTTATCCTACGAGCAGTACTTC

D: -
J: TRBJ2-3
size: once
V: TRBV5-1
CDR3: CASSGGRTDTQYF
DNA: TGCGCCAGCAGCGGGGGGCGCACAGATACGCAGTATTTT

D: -
J: TRBJ2-4
size: -
V: TRBV7-2
CDR3: CASSLGAGSLNIQYF
DNA: TGTGCCAGCAGCTTAGGGGCCGGGAGCTTAAACATTCAGTACTTC

D: TRBD2
J: TRBJ2-1
size: once
V: TRBV5-1
CDR3: CASSLGLTSGTENEQFF
DNA: TGCGCCAGCAGCTTGGGATTGACTAGCGGGACGGAGAATGAGCAGTTCTTC

D: -
J: TRBJ2-3
size: -
V: TRBV28
CDR3: CASSTTGLTDTQYF
DNA: TGTGCCAGCAGTACTACAGGACTGACAGATACGCAGTATTTT

D: -
J: TRBJ1-2
size: -
V: TRBV28
CDR3: CASTPGGTYGYTF
DNA: TGTGCCAGCACCCCCGGAGGGACCTATGGCTACACCTTC

D: -
J: TRBJ2-7
size: -
V: TRBV28
CDR3: CATHGQPSYEQYF
DNA: TGTGCCACGCACGGACAGCCTTCCTACGAGCAGTACTTC

D: -
J: TRBJ1-4
size: -
V: TRBV30
CDR3: CAWAPEGSFREKLFF
DNA: TGTGCCTGGGCCCCGGAAGGAAGTTTTCGCGAAAAACTGTTTTTT

D: -
J: TRBJ2-1
size: few
V: TRBV19
CDR3: CASTNGYNEQFF
DNA: TGTGCCAGTACAAACGGATACAATGAGCAGTTCTTC

D: TRBD1
J: TRBJ2-7
size: -
V: TRBV6-1
CDR3: CASSEDGTGFYEQYF
DNA: TGTGCCAGCAGTGAAGATGGGACAGGGTTTTACGAGCAGTACTTC

D: -
J: TRBJ2-3
size: once
V: TRBV11-2
CDR3: CASSLRSGVLNTQYF
DNA: TGTGCCAGCAGCTTAAGGTCAGGGGTCCTGAATACGCAGTATTTT

D: -
J: TRBJ2-5
size: -
V: TRBV15
CDR3: CATSSPTFGETQYF
DNA: TGTGCCACCAGCAGCCCCACGTTTGGGGAGACCCAGTACTTC

D: -
J: TRBJ1-4
size: -
V: TRBV7-2
CDR3: CASSPGTKKLFF
DNA: TGTGCCAGCAGCCCAGGGACGAAAAAACTGTTTTTT